This T cell receptor beta chain was profiled in a study of cytomegalovirus exposure and HLA in healthy donors. At the level of the study: In a previous analysis, around 110 million unique TCR beta sequences were found from some 200 million T cells.

PCR amplification relied on 60 Vbeta primers (plus 13 Jbeta primers). Profiling relied on immunoSEQ multiplex PCR, and the TCRdb table lists in-frame clones only, not all of them. The sample lists some 200,000 clones, roughly four fifths occurring once. Comments on this clone: Its target is not known.

General study points: A few CMV-associated chains proved CMV antigen-specific in vitro. A later analysis associated 15,000 or so TCR beta sequences with HLA alleles at a 0.05 false discovery rate. A later analysis reported that several of the most significant clusters appeared to be linked to common viral pathogens, among them Epstein-Barr virus.

This TCR was recovered from a young woman in good health and CMV-seronegative. What was sequenced was PBMCs.

The CDR3 spells CASSLGQGVSGNTIYF. For the CDR3, the DNA is TGCGCCAGCAGCTTGGGACAGGGCGTCTCTGGAAACACCATATATTTT. The chain is built from TRBV5-1 and TRBJ1-3, with 7 bases lining up with TRBD1. The germline V gene has CDR1 SGHRS and CDR2 YFSETQ. J was trimmed by 0 bases and V by 0 bases; bases with no gene match: 3. The CDR3 has 16 amino acids.